These 22 T cell receptor beta chains were all obtained from the same sample, sequenced in a study of siplizumab effects on memory and regulatory T cells. The cells of the mixed lymphocyte reaction underwent an approximately six-day coculture at 37°C. TCRdb keeps only in-frame clones here, not all; method: immunoSEQ multiplex PCR. The table includes about 13,000 clones, about 50% detected once. Antigen specificity for these receptors is unknown. Sequencing used CFSE-low (dividing) CD4+ T cells sorted from an allogeneic mixed lymphocyte reaction. All receptors derive from a human donor in good health; the cells came from an allogeneic mixed lymphocyte reaction.

The V call is TRBV7-9, the J call TRBJ2-5; D may be TRBD1 or TRBD2 (5 bases each). The J call is in doubt because the DNA end fits TRBJ2-7 better. CDR1 is SEHNR and CDR2 is FQNEAQ in the germline V gene (reference sequence). This CDR3 has 14 residues. The CDR3 DNA is TGTGCCAGCAGCCCGGGGACGCATACCTACGAGCAGTACTTC. Translated: CASSPGTHTYEQYF.

V and J are TRBV5-6 and TRBJ2-5; no definite D call. This CDR3 has 17 amino acids. V lost 2 bases and J lost 7, with 24 bases in between. Germline lookup yields CDR1 SGHDT and CDR2 YYEEEE. The CDR3 is CASSLRQARASLGTQYF. CDR3 DNA sequence: TGTGCCAGCAGCTTACGCCAGGCCCGAGCCTCCTTAGGGACCCAGTACTTC.

The J gene is TRBJ2-7, the V gene TRBV19, with 10 bases matching TRBD2. This CDR3 is 15 amino acids long. The V gene's germline CDR1 is LNHDA and CDR2 SQIVND (reference sequence). Losses at the gene ends were 2 bases for V and 1 base for J; bases not matched to a gene: 2. CDR3 bases: TGTGCCAGTAGTATAAGCGGGAGGGTGTCCTACGAGCAGTACTTC. Translated: CASSISGRVSYEQYF. The full variable domain, rest sourced from reference TRBV19 and TRBJ2-7, is DGGITQSPKYLFRKEGQNVTLSCEQNLNHDAMYWYRQDPGQGLRLIYYSQIVNDFQKGDIAEGYSVSREKKESFPLTVTSAQKNPTAFYLCASSISGRVSYEQYFGPGTRLTVT.

The chain couples TRBV10-3 to TRBJ1-2; D is possibly TRBD1 (6 bases). The CDR3 extends over 13 amino acids. Germline V gives CDR1 ENHRY, CDR2 SYGVKD. Trimming took off 2 bases at V and 8 bases at J, with 12 bases between the two ends. CDR3 nucleotides: TGTGCCATCAGTGAGCGGTCAGGGGCGGGCTACACCTTC. It encodes CAISERSGAGYTF.

This chain joins TRBV5-1 and TRBJ1-4; a possible D gene is TRBD1 (5 bases). CDR1 and CDR2 from the germline V gene are SGHRS and YFSETQ. This CDR3 spans 15 amino acids. Trimming left V 4 bases short and J 4 bases short, with 14 bases between. This CDR3 is CASSPIGGLNEKLFF. The CDR3 nucleotides are TGCGCCAGCAGCCCGATCGGGGGTCTTAATGAAAAACTGTTTTTT.

This chain links TRBV30 with TRBJ1-6; D call uncertain. Between the trimmed V and J ends, which lost 7 bases and 7 bases, there was a span of 17 bases. This CDR3 spans 14 amino acids. CDR1 is GTSNPN, CDR2 SVGIG, per germline (reference sequence). The CDR3 protein is CASPDSRRNSPLHF. The DNA for the CDR3 is TGTGCCTCCCCGGATAGCAGGAGGAATTCACCCCTCCACTTT.

The J gene is TRBJ1-1, the V gene TRBV29-1; TRBD1 matches 7 bases. Germline V gene sequence: CDR1 SQVTM, CDR2 ANQGSEA. V was pared by 7 bases and J by 3 bases, with 8 bases of the junction left unmatched. This CDR3 spans 13 amino acids. The CDR3 spells CSATGQLDTEAFF. The DNA of the CDR3 is TGCAGCGCTACGGGACAGTTGGACACTGAAGCTTTCTTT.

About this clone: The junction and the germline gene differ at one end; a read error may be behind it. Other DNA sequences in this sample translate to the same CDR3. The CDR3 spells CASSLGTGDSNQPQHF. The CDR3 DNA is TGCGCCAGCAGCTTGGGGACGGGGGATAGCAATCAACCCCAGCATTTT. This chain connects TRBV5-1 to TRBJ1-5, with D perhaps TRBD1 (5 bases). CDR1 and CDR2 (germline): SGHRS, YFSETQ. This CDR3 spans 16 amino acids.

The chain combines TRBV19 with TRBJ2-1; 8 bases match TRBD2. Germline CDR1 is LNHDA and CDR2 is SQIVND (reference sequence). J was trimmed by 3 bases and V by 6 bases; bases with no gene match: 7. This CDR3 region has 15 residues. The CDR3 protein is CASSRAGALYNEQFF. The DNA of the CDR3 is TGTGCCAGTAGCCGAGCGGGAGCCCTCTACAATGAGCAGTTCTTC.

The rearrangement joins TRBV7-8 to TRBJ2-1; D is ambiguous. Germline loops: CDR1 SGHVS, CDR2 FQNEAQ. The ends were cut back, 1 base at V and 5 bases at J, with 9 bases in the middle. This CDR3 is 14 amino acids long. CDR3 bases: TGTGCCAGCAGCTTAGGATGGCTAGACAATGAGCAGTTCTTC. Translating gives CASSLGWLDNEQFF.

This clone was picked up a small number of times. The chain carries TRBV10-3 and TRBJ2-6; D may correspond to TRBD1 or TRBD2 (6 bases each). Germline V gene lookup returns CDR1 ENHRY and CDR2 SYGVKD. Between the trimmed V and J ends, which lost 0 bases and 2 bases, there was a span of 8 bases. The CDR3 spans 16 residues. The CDR3 bases are TGTGCCATCAGTGAGTCCGGGGGCGCTGGGGCCAACGTCCTGACTTTC. This translates into CAISESGGAGANVLTF.

The chain links TRBV19 to TRBJ2-1; D is possibly TRBD1 or TRBD2 (6 bases each). CDR3 length equals 15 residues. Germline V gives CDR1 LNHDA, CDR2 SQIVND (reference sequence). Trimming removed 9 bases from V and 6 bases from J, with 21 bases in between. CDR3: CASNTRGRTFNEQFF. The CDR3 DNA is TGTGCCAGCAATACCCGGGGGCGAACCTTCAATGAGCAGTTCTTC.

This chain joins TRBV5-1 and TRBJ2-7; a weak D match, TRBD1 (6 bases). Germline CDR1 is SGHRS and CDR2 is YFSETQ. The length of the CDR3 is 15 residues. V was cut by 2 bases and J by 2 bases, with 14 bases left in between. The CDR3 region has the DNA TGCGCCAGCAGCTTCGACGCCGGACAGCCCTACGAGCAGTACTTC. This encodes CASSFDAGQPYEQYF.

The V call is TRBV13, the J call TRBJ2-5, with D maybe TRBD1 (6 bases). Germline assignment: CDR1 PRHDT and CDR2 FYEKMQ (reference sequence). The CDR3 runs 16 residues. Trimming stripped 5 bases from V and 11 bases from J, with 27 bases between. In DNA, the CDR3 is TGTGCCAGCAGCCTACCCCGGGGTCAGGGGTGGGGAGAGCAGTACTTC. It codes for CASSLPRGQGWGEQYF.

A few counts support this clone. This sequence joins TRBV5-6 and TRBJ1-2, with D possibly TRBD1 on 5 matching bases. This CDR3 has 11 amino acids. Germline lookup yields CDR1 SGHDT and CDR2 YYEEEE. Trimming pared 5 bases from V and 7 bases from J, leaving 9 bases between. Written as DNA, the CDR3 is TGTGCCAGCAGGAGGGGTGGTGGCTACACCTTC. Protein: CASRRGGGYTF.

In its sample, this clone was seen a few times. The chain recombines TRBV4-2 with TRBJ1-2, with TRBD1 identical over 7 bases. This CDR3 spans 19 amino acids. The trim removed 1 base at V and 3 bases at J, leaving 17 bases unmatched. CDR1 and CDR2 from the germline V gene are LGHNA and YNFKEQ. DNA for the CDR3: TGTGCCAGCAGCCAAGCCGGGACAGCGACCGGTCCGGGTCACTATGGCTACACCTTC. Encoded protein: CASSQAGTATGPGHYGYTF.

This clone showed up just a few times. The rearrangement links TRBV5-1 to TRBJ2-4; 11 nucleotides align to TRBD1. Germline loops: CDR1 SGHRS, CDR2 YFSETQ. The CDR3 runs 15 residues. V was clipped by 7 bases and J by 8 bases; unmatched bases: 11. The CDR3: CASGTGTGGSHIQYF. CDR3 DNA: TGCGCCAGCGGCACCGGGACAGGGGGATCGCACATTCAGTACTTC.

The J gene is TRBJ1-1, the V gene TRBV19; 8 bases map to TRBD1. The V segment lost 5 bases and the J segment 3 bases; nucleotides outside the gene matches: 8. This CDR3 is 15 amino acids long. CDR1 LNHDA and CDR2 SQIVND come from the germline V gene (reference sequence). The CDR3 here is CASSPVDRVYTEAFF. CDR3 DNA sequence: TGTGCCAGTAGTCCGGTGGACAGGGTGTACACTGAAGCTTTCTTT.

To note about this clone: The junction differs from germline at one of its ends, possibly a read error. The J gene is TRBJ1-3, the V gene TRBV5-4, with no clear D. Germline loops: CDR1 SGHNT, CDR2 YYREEE (reference sequence). The CDR3 loop spans 14 amino acids. CDR3 sequence (DNA): TGCGCCAGCAGCCTAGCAAGCTCTGGAAACACCATATATTTT. Its translation is CASSLASSGNTIYF.

This clone was seen a handful of times. This chain links TRBV7-9 with TRBJ2-5, with TRBD2 matching over 7 bases. V was clipped by 5 bases and J by 3 bases; unmatched bases: 12. Germline-derived CDR1 and CDR2 are SEHNR and FQNEAQ (reference sequence). The CDR3 has 16 amino acids. The CDR3 protein is CASSSPRGEEEETQYF. The CDR3 DNA follows: TGTGCCAGCAGCAGCCCTCGGGGGGAGGAGGAAGAGACCCAGTACTTC.

This clone was seen only a few times. V is TRBV11-2 and J is TRBJ1-2; D may be TRBD1 (5 bases). The CDR3 is 14 amino acids. Per the germline V gene, CDR1 is SGHAT and CDR2 is FQNNGV. V dropped 6 bases and J dropped 0 bases, with 11 bases sitting between them. CDR3 nucleotides: TGTGCCAGCAGAGCAGGGACTACTAACTATGGCTACACCTTC. Its protein product is CASRAGTTNYGYTF. The whole variable domain, remainder taken from reference TRBV11-2 and TRBJ1-2, is EAGVAQSPRYKIIEKRQSVAFWCNPISGHATLYWYQQILGQGPKLLIQFQNNGVVDDSQLPKDRFSAERLKGVDSTLKIQPAKLEDSAVYLCASRAGTTNYGYTFGSGTRLTVV.

This clone was seen a handful of times. The chain combines TRBV5-1 with TRBJ1-5; the D gene is possibly TRBD1 (6 bases). V was pared by 0 bases and J by 5 bases, with 12 bases between. The V gene's germline CDR1 is SGHRS and CDR2 YFSETQ. There are 15 residues in the CDR3. CDR3 nucleotides: TGCGCCAGCAGCTTGGTGGGGGGCGAATATCAGCCCCAGCATTTT. Its protein product is CASSLVGGEYQPQHF.